This T cell receptor beta chain comes out of a study of beta chain features in type 1 diabetes. The sequenced template was cDNA made from the entire isolated RNA. TCRdb's copy holds only in-frame clones and misses some; the assay was immunoSEQ multiplex PCR. This table has almost 350,000 clones, around a fifth appearing once. This clone was recorded a few times. The clonotype comes from a woman younger than 30 in good health. The sample comprised naive CD4+ T cells from blood.

The CDR3 bases are TGTGCCAGCAGCTTATCGGATACGCAGTATTTT. It yields the protein CASSLSDTQYF. This sequence joins TRBV7-2 and TRBJ2-3; D not certain. Between the trimmed V and J ends, which lost 2 bases and 6 bases, there was a span of 3 bases. This CDR3 is 11 amino acids long. CDR1 is SGHTA and CDR2 is FQGNSA in the germline V gene.